The clone carrying this T cell receptor beta chain was found a few times. The target antigen is unknown. TCRdb fed the 5' RACE reads into MiXCR, producing one record per CDR3 protein. The repertoire holds over 550,000 distinct CDR3 sequences, with about 7.1% as singletons. In germline, CDR1 is SGHAT, CDR2 FQNNGV. This CDR3 is built from 14 residues. With 2 bases clipped from V and 9 bases from J, the junction kept 5 bases outside the gene matches. This sample was taken from a study of identical twins. Notes on the study in general: Without tracking the same donors, conclusions rested on cross-sectional statistical analysis. While abundant cord blood beta clonotypes carried fewer insertions, memory repertoires showed no such pattern. A partial confounding effect on zero-insertion analyses could come from invariant MAIT and iNKT cells.

This sample also appeared in a second study, on yellow fever vaccine responses in identical twins. That report notes: The T cell response to vaccination in identical twins was reportedly partly convergent and partly personalized.

The V gene is TRBV11-2, the J gene TRBJ2-1; 9 positions agree with TRBD2. This TCR was recovered from a woman aged 18-35 years in good health. Sequencing input: PBMCs. CDR3 loop: CASSLISGGGEQFF. CDR3 bases: TGTGCCAGCAGCTTAATTAGCGGGGGAGGTGAGCAGTTCTTC.